One sample yielded the 32 T cell receptor beta chains listed below, sequenced in a study of blood T cell repertoires in COVID-19. Assay: immunoSEQ multiplex PCR; the TCRdb copy retains only in-frame clones and omits some. The data show about 180,000 clones, with approximately 89% seen just once and roughly 2.6% held by the top ten. Sequencing was carried out using peripheral blood. These receptors were collected from a man aged 35 to 55 with active or convalescent COVID-19.

The rearrangement joins TRBV9 to TRBJ2-5; 9 nucleotides agree with TRBD2. Germline CDR1 is SGDLS and CDR2 is YYNGEE. The CDR3 has 16 residues. V lost 0 bases to trimming and J lost 1 base; unmatched junction nucleotides: 4. As DNA, the CDR3 is TGTGCCAGCAGCGTAGGCCTAGCGGGGACCCAAGAGACCCAGTACTTC. This encodes CASSVGLAGTQETQYF.

The V call is TRBV5-1, the J call TRBJ2-6, with 11 bases that match TRBD1. This CDR3 contains 19 residues. The germline V gene has CDR1 SGHRS and CDR2 YFSETQ. Trimming took 6 bases from V and 2 from J; bases not matched to a gene: 13. The CDR3 nucleotides are TGCGCCAGCACCCTGGACAGGGGGCTAGCAAATACTGGGGCCAACGTCCTGACTTTC. Translation gives CASTLDRGLANTGANVLTF. The full variable domain, rest sourced from reference TRBV5-1 and TRBJ2-6, is KAGVTQTPRYLIKTRGQQVTLSCSPISGHRSVSWYQQTPGQGLQFLFEYFSETQRNKGNFPGRFSGRQFSNSRSEMNVSTLELGDSALYLCASTLDRGLANTGANVLTFGAGSRLTVL.

V usage is TRBV7-9 and J usage is TRBJ1-2; D is undetermined. Trimming cost V 0 bases and J 5 bases, with 7 bases left between them. Germline CDR1 SEHNR, CDR2 FQNEAQ (reference sequence). This CDR3 spans 13 amino acids. CDR3 region: CASSLAGGYGYTF. The CDR3 DNA reads as TGTGCCAGCAGCTTAGCAGGAGGGTATGGCTACACCTTC.

The chain recombines TRBV4-2 with TRBJ2-3; D is unresolved. Trimming left V 0 bases short and J 1 base short, with 11 bases between. The germline gives CDR1 LGHNA, CDR2 YNFKEQ. This CDR3 has 16 amino acids. The CDR3, as DNA: TGTGCCAGCAGCCAAGATTACTCGTCTGGCACAGATACGCAGTATTTT. As protein: CASSQDYSSGTDTQYF.

V gene TRBV2 combines with J gene TRBJ2-1; 12 positions agree with TRBD1. CDR1 is SNHLY and CDR2 is FYNNEI in the germline V gene. V gave up 6 bases and J gave up 5 bases; unmatched junction bases: 5. The CDR3 runs 15 residues. In nucleotides, the CDR3 is TGTGCCAGCAGGAAGGGACAGGGGGCAAACAATGAGCAGTTCTTC. This sequence encodes CASRKGQGANNEQFF.

The chain has TRBV7-2 and TRBJ1-2; D is ambiguous. With 5 bases removed from V and 5 bases from J, the gap between germline ends came to 15 bases. CDR3 size: 14 residues. Germline assignment: CDR1 SGHTA and CDR2 FQGNSA. The CDR3 region is CASSPPHKIYGYTF. DNA for the CDR3: TGTGCCAGCAGCCCCCCTCACAAAATATATGGCTACACCTTC.

This clone has only a few counts. The genes are TRBV7-9 and TRBJ2-1; 8 positions agree with TRBD2. Germline CDR1 is SEHNR and CDR2 is FQNEAQ (reference sequence). CDR3 length: 16 residues. V was clipped by 3 bases and J by 0 bases; unmatched bases: 4. CDR3 residues: CASSFSGGPSYNEQFF. DNA of the CDR3: TGTGCCAGCAGCTTCAGCGGGGGCCCCTCCTACAATGAGCAGTTCTTC.

This clone was found once. The rearrangement uses TRBV4-3 and TRBJ1-1; the D gene is possibly TRBD1 (5 bases). The CDR3 is 14 residues long. Germline V gene lookup returns CDR1 LGHNA and CDR2 YSLEER. The V gene lost 5 bases and the J gene lost 3 bases, with 13 bases spanning the gap. The DNA for the CDR3 is TGCGCCAGCAGCGTCACTTGGGGGGACACTGAAGCTTTCTTT. Protein: CASSVTWGDTEAFF.

The chain carries TRBV4-1 and TRBJ2-7; 7 nucleotides line up with TRBD1. Germline V lookup: CDR1 MGHRA, CDR2 YSYEKL. The CDR3 covers 16 residues. With V trimmed by 0 bases and J by 4 bases, 9 bases remained unmatched. CDR3 region: CASSQDRWTGEYEQYF. The DNA for the CDR3 is TGCGCCAGCAGCCAAGATCGCTGGACAGGAGAGTACGAGCAGTACTTC.

Only a few counts were recorded for this clone. The genes are TRBV11-2 and TRBJ1-1; D is undetermined. This CDR3 comprises 15 residues. The V gene's germline CDR1 is SGHAT and CDR2 FQNNGV. V lost 6 bases to trimming and J lost 0 bases, with 14 bases between them. The CDR3 region has the DNA TGTGCCAGCAGTCCCACCGGTGGTTTGAACACTGAAGCTTTCTTT. Translated: CASSPTGGLNTEAFF.

V gene TRBV29-1 combines with J gene TRBJ2-1; D might be TRBD1 (5 bases). The germline gives CDR1 SQVTM, CDR2 ANQGSEA. With 3 bases removed from V and 7 bases from J, the gap between germline ends came to 10 bases. This CDR3 region has 12 residues. The CDR3 protein is CSVEEGANEQFF. The CDR3 nucleotides read TGCAGCGTTGAGGAAGGGGCAAATGAGCAGTTCTTC.

This clone occurred a few times. A read error may produce the germline difference seen at one junction end. J is TRBJ2-2 and V is TRBV7-7, with D possibly TRBD2 on 5 matching bases. CDR3 size: 15 residues. Germline V gene sequence: CDR1 SSHAT, CDR2 FNYEAQ (reference sequence). For the CDR3, the DNA is TGTGCTAGCAGCCCGCAAAGTTGGGCGGGCGGGGAGCTGTTTTTT. Its translation is CASSPQSWAGGELFF. The entire variable domain, with the rest obtained from reference TRBV7-7 and TRBJ2-2, is as follows: GAGVSQSPRYKVTKRGQDVTLRCDPISSHATLYWYQQALGQGPEFLTYFNYEAQPDKSGLPSDRFSAERPEGSISTLTIQRTEQRDSAMYRCASSPQSWAGGELFFGEGSRLTVL.

The chain recombines TRBV6-1 with TRBJ1-6; 8 positions agree with TRBD1. V was clipped by 0 bases and J by 8 bases; unmatched bases: 6. The CDR3 spans 16 residues. Germline V gene lookup returns CDR1 MNHNS and CDR2 SASEGT. CDR3 loop: CASSEAPGGLDSPLHF. The CDR3 DNA reads as TGTGCCAGCAGTGAAGCCCCAGGGGGCTTGGATTCACCCCTCCACTTT.

The rearrangement joins TRBV6-5 to TRBJ2-7, with D maybe TRBD1 (6 bases). The CDR3 has 13 residues. The germline V and J ends were trimmed by 8 bases and 3 bases, with 14 bases remaining between them. From germline, CDR1 is MNHEY and CDR2 SVGAGI. The CDR3 nucleotides are TGTGCCAGCTATTCCCTAGGGGGCTACGAGCAGTACTTC. Translating it yields CASYSLGGYEQYF.

The chain combines TRBV3-1 (or the pseudogene TRBV3-2) with TRBJ2-2, with 10 nucleotides matching TRBD2. The germline CDR1 and CDR2 sequences are LGHDT and YNNKEL (reference sequence). The V gene end was trimmed by 4 bases and the J gene end by 3 bases; junction bases not matched to a gene: 2. The CDR3 runs 15 residues. CDR3 in DNA: TGTGCCAGCAGCCTTAGCGGGAGGTACACCGGGGAGCTGTTTTTT. Translated, it gives CASSLSGRYTGELFF.

This chain links TRBV6-5 with TRBJ2-2; D call uncertain. V was trimmed by 0 bases and J by 0 bases, leaving 8 bases between them. The CDR3 spans 16 residues. Germline loops: CDR1 MNHEY, CDR2 SVGAGI. The DNA of the CDR3 is TGTGCCAGCAGTTACTCGTCGCAGACGAACACCGGGGAGCTGTTTTTT. Translating gives CASSYSSQTNTGELFF.

This chain joins TRBV5-1 and TRBJ1-4; D is undetermined. The CDR3 spans 14 residues. Germline V gene sequence: CDR1 SGHRS, CDR2 YFSETQ. The V gene lost 5 bases and the J gene lost 2 bases, with 10 bases spanning the gap. CDR3 bases: TGCGCCAGCAGAGTAACCGGGACTAATGAAAAACTGTTTTTT. Protein: CASRVTGTNEKLFF.

The gene calls are TRBV29-1 and TRBJ1-3; maybe TRBD1 (6 bases). CDR1 and CDR2 from the germline V gene are SQVTM and ANQGSEA. The V and J ends lost 2 bases and 0 bases respectively, with 8 bases between them. CDR3 length: 14 residues. This chain's CDR3 is CSVEHRDSGNTIYF. The CDR3 bases are TGCAGCGTTGAACACAGGGACTCTGGAAACACCATATATTTT.

The rearrangement joins TRBV18 to TRBJ1-1; D is ambiguous. Germline V lookup: CDR1 KGHSH, CDR2 LQKENI. This CDR3 comprises 15 residues. V was shortened by 1 base and J by 5 bases, with 14 bases between the two germline ends. The CDR3 nucleotides are TGTGCCAGCTCACCACTAGAGTCCCTGCGGACTGAAGCTTTCTTT. This sequence encodes CASSPLESLRTEAFF.

This chain connects TRBV9 to TRBJ1-6, with 9 bases matching TRBD1. V was pared by 2 bases and J by 9 bases, with 6 bases of the junction left unmatched. Looked up from germline, CDR1 is SGDLS and CDR2 is YYNGEE. The CDR3 totals 15 residues. The CDR3 DNA sequence: TGTGCCAGCAGCGTGGGGGACAGGGTGACTTCACCCCTCCACTTT. Translation gives CASSVGDRVTSPLHF.

The rearrangement joins TRBV10-2 to TRBJ2-2; 9 bases are shared with TRBD2. The germline V gene encodes CDR1 WSHSY and CDR2 SAAADI. CDR3 size: 18 residues. Unmatched junction bases numbered 12, after V lost 6 bases and J lost 1 base. The CDR3 reads CASRKGFGSGGNTGELFF. CDR3 in DNA: TGCGCCAGCAGGAAGGGTTTTGGTAGCGGGGGGAACACCGGGGAGCTGTTTTTT.

The chain joins TRBV2 to TRBJ1-2, with TRBD1 as a possible D gene (6 bases). The V and J ends lost 2 bases and 6 bases respectively, with 7 bases between them. Per germline, CDR1 SNHLY and CDR2 FYNNEI. CDR3 length: 12 residues. CDR3 sequence (DNA): TGTGCCAGCAGTGAAAACAGGGATGGCTACACCTTC. Its protein is CASSENRDGYTF.

The sample holds a few counts of this clone. The rearrangement links TRBV6-1 to TRBJ2-5, with 8 bases identical to TRBD1. Germline assignment: CDR1 MNHNS and CDR2 SASEGT. This CDR3 region has 17 residues. J lost 7 bases, V lost 0 bases, and 13 bases had no gene match. The CDR3 spells CASSEAQDTGGGGTQYF. The DNA of the CDR3 is TGTGCCAGCAGTGAAGCCCAAGATACAGGGGGTGGCGGGACCCAGTACTTC.

The CDR3 DNA follows: TGTGCCAGCAGTTTATGGGATGGAGGACTAGCCAAAAACATTCAGTACTTC. Translated, it gives CASSLWDGGLAKNIQYF. The rearrangement links TRBV28 to TRBJ2-4; D might be TRBD2 (5 bases). Germline V lookup: CDR1 MDHEN, CDR2 SYDVKM. The CDR3 loop spans 17 amino acids. Trimming removed 0 bases from V and 0 bases from J, with 12 bases in between.

The CDR3 spells CASSDGSSYNEQFF. The DNA of the CDR3 is TGTGCCAGCTCAGACGGGAGCTCCTACAATGAGCAGTTCTTC. The chain recombines TRBV6-5 with TRBJ2-1; D perhaps matches TRBD2 (6 bases). CDR1 is MNHEY, CDR2 SVGAGI, per germline. The ends were cut back, 8 bases at V and 0 bases at J, with 11 bases in the middle. CDR3 length: 14 amino acids.

This chain links TRBV5-4 with TRBJ2-1, with 7 bases identical to TRBD2. CDR1 SGHNT and CDR2 YYREEE come from the germline V gene (reference sequence). Trimming at V came to 1 base and at J to 7 bases, leaving 2 bases not matched to a gene. The CDR3 loop spans 13 amino acids. The CDR3 bases are TGTGCCAGCAGCTTGTGGGGGGGTAATGAGCAGTTCTTC. Translated, it gives CASSLWGGNEQFF.

The chain joins TRBV4-1 to TRBJ1-2, with 7 bases fitting TRBD1. The CDR3 is made up of 15 amino acids. V trimming: 1 base; J trimming: 7 bases; junction bases outside the gene matches: 9. Germline values: CDR1 MGHRA, CDR2 YSYEKL. In nucleotides, the CDR3 is TGCGCCAGCAGCCAAGCGGGACAGACCTATACTGGCTACACCTTC. Protein: CASSQAGQTYTGYTF.

The chain employs TRBV5-4 and TRBJ2-2; 7 bases are a match to TRBD2. This CDR3 is built from 17 residues. V lost 4 bases and J lost 7; bases outside the gene matches: 16. Germline V gives CDR1 SGHNT, CDR2 YYREEE (reference sequence). This chain's CDR3 is CASSRKLAGEIGGELFF. CDR3 coding DNA: TGTGCCAGCAGCCGGAAGTTGGCGGGGGAAATCGGCGGGGAGCTGTTTTTT.

V gene TRBV19 combines with J gene TRBJ1-5; TRBD1 might be the D (5 bases). The germline V and J ends were trimmed by 5 bases and 5 bases, with 10 bases remaining between them. Germline CDR1 LNHDA, CDR2 SQIVND (reference sequence). The CDR3 is made up of 13 amino acids. The CDR3 reads CASSRRGYQPQHF. CDR3 nucleotides: TGTGCCAGTAGTCGGAGGGGATATCAGCCCCAGCATTTT.

The J gene is TRBJ1-6, the V gene TRBV14; D gene unclear. V was pared by 4 bases and J by 6 bases, with 10 bases between. This CDR3 has 14 residues. Germline CDR1 is SGHDN and CDR2 is FVKESK. The CDR3, as DNA: TGTGCCAGCAGCCGAGGGTTGCCTAATTCACCCCTCCACTTT. Protein sequence: CASSRGLPNSPLHF.

This chain joins TRBV6-5 and TRBJ1-6, with 8 bases aligning to TRBD1. The trim removed 8 bases at V and 14 bases at J, leaving 11 bases unmatched. The CDR3 extends over 13 amino acids. Germline V gene sequence: CDR1 MNHEY, CDR2 SVGAGI. The CDR3, as DNA: TGTGCCAGCCGGGACAGGCAGATGTTGACCCTCCACTTT. Translated, it gives CASRDRQMLTLHF.

The chain is built from TRBV19 and TRBJ2-7, with 9 bases identical to TRBD1. CDR1 and CDR2 (germline): LNHDA, SQIVND (reference sequence). The CDR3 spans 14 residues. Trimming cost V 5 bases and J 3 bases; bases outside gene matches: 5. For the CDR3, the DNA is TGTGCCAGTAGTTCGGACAGGGGCCTCTACGAGCAGTACTTC. It yields the protein CASSSDRGLYEQYF. Full variable domain (outside the CDR3, taken from reference TRBV19 and TRBJ2-7): DGGITQSPKYLFRKEGQNVTLSCEQNLNHDAMYWYRQDPGQGLRLIYYSQIVNDFQKGDIAEGYSVSREKKESFPLTVTSAQKNPTAFYLCASSSDRGLYEQYFGPGTRLTVT.